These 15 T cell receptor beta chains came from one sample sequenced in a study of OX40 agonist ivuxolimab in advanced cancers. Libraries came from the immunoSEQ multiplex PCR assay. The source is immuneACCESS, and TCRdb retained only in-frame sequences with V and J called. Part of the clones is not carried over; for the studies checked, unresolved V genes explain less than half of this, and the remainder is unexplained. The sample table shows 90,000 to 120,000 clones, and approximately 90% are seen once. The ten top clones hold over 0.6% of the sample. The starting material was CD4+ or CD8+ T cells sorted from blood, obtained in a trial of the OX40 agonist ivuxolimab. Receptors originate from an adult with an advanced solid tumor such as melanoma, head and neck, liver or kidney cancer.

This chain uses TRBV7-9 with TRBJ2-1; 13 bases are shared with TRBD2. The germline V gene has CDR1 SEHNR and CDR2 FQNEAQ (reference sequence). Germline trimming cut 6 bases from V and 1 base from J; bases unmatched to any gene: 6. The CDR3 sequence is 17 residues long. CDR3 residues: CASSPGLAGVSYNEQFF. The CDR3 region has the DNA TGTGCCAGCAGTCCCGGACTAGCGGGGGTTTCCTACAATGAGCAGTTCTTC.

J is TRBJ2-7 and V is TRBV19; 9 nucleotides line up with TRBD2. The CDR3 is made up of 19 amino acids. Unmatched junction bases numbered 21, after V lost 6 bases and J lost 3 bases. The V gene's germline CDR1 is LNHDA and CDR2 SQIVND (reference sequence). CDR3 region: CASSQTAPGVAGEIYEQYF. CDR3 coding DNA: TGTGCCAGTAGCCAGACAGCCCCGGGGGTAGCGGGAGAAATCTACGAGCAGTACTTC.

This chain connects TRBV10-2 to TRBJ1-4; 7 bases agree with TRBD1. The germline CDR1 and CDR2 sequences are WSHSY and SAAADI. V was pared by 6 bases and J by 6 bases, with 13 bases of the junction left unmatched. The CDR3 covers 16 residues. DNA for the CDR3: TGCGCCAGCAGCTACAGGGGATTCGGGGGAGATGAAAAACTGTTTTTT. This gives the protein CASSYRGFGGDEKLFF.

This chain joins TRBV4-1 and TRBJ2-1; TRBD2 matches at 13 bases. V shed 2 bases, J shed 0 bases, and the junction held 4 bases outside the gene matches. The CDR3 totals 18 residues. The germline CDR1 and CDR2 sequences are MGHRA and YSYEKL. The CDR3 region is CASSQQTSGGASYNEQFF. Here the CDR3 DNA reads TGCGCCAGCAGCCAACAAACTAGCGGGGGGGCCTCCTACAATGAGCAGTTCTTC.

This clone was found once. CDR3 loop: CASSFMGGNGGYTF. CDR3 coding DNA: TGTGCCAGCAGTTTTATGGGGGGCAATGGTGGCTACACCTTC. The chain employs TRBV27 and TRBJ1-2; D is perhaps TRBD1 (6 bases). The CDR3 loop spans 14 amino acids. Germline CDR1 and CDR2: MNHEY and SMNVEV (reference sequence). Trimming removed 3 bases from V and 7 bases from J, with 15 bases in between.

The CDR3 sequence is CASSARPGPGQYF. CDR3 nucleotides: TGCGCCAGCAGTGCCCGTCCTGGGCCGGGTCAGTACTTC. The rearrangement links TRBV10-1 to TRBJ2-7, with no clear D. The CDR3 is 13 residues long. CDR1 is WNHNN, CDR2 SYGVQD, per germline (reference sequence). Trimming took 4 bases from V and 10 from J, leaving 17 bases between them.

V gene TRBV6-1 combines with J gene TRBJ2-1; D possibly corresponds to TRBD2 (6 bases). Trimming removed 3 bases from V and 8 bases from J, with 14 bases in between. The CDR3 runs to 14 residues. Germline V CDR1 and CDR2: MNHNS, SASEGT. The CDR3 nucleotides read TGTGCCAGCAGTGATGGGGGGTGGGATTATGAGCAGTTCTTC. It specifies CASSDGGWDYEQFF.

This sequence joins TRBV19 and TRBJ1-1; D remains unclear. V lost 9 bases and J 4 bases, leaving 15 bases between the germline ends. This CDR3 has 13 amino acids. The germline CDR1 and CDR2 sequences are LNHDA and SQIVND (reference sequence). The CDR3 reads CASQNTRGTEAFF. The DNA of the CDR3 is TGTGCCAGCCAGAACACCCGGGGCACTGAAGCTTTCTTT. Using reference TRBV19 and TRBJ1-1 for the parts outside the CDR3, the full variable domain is DGGITQSPKYLFRKEGQNVTLSCEQNLNHDAMYWYRQDPGQGLRLIYYSQIVNDFQKGDIAEGYSVSREKKESFPLTVTSAQKNPTAFYLCASQNTRGTEAFFGQGTRLTVV.

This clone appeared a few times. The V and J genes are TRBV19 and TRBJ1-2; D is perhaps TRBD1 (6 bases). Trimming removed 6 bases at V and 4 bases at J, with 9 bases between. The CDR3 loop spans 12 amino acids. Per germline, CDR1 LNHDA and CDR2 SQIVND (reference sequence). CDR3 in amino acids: CASRVTGYGYTF. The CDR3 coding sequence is TGTGCCAGTAGGGTGACAGGCTATGGCTACACCTTC.

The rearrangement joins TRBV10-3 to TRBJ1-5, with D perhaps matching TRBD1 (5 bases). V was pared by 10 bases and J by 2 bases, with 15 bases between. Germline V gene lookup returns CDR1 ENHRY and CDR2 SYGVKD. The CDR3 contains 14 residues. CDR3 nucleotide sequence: TGTGCCACCCTGGGGGTTGGGGGCAATCAGCCCCAGCATTTT. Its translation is CATLGVGGNQPQHF.

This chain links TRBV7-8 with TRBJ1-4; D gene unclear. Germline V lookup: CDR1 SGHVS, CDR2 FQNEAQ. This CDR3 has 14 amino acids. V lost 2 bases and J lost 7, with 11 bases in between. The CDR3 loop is CASSLLLSSEKLFF. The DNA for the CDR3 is TGTGCCAGCAGCTTACTCTTGTCAAGTGAAAAACTGTTTTTT. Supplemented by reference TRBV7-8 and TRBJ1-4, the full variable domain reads GAGVSQSPRYKVAKRGQDVALRCDPISGHVSLFWYQQALGQGPEFLTYFQNEAQLDKSGLPSDRFFAERPEGSVSTLKIQRTQQEDSAVYLCASSLLLSSEKLFFGSGTQLSVL.

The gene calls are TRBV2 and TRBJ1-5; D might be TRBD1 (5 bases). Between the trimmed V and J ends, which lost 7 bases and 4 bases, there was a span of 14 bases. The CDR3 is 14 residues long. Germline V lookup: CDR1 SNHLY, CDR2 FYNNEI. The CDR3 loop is CASNREGTNQPQHF. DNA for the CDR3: TGTGCCAGCAATAGGGAGGGGACTAATCAGCCCCAGCATTTT.

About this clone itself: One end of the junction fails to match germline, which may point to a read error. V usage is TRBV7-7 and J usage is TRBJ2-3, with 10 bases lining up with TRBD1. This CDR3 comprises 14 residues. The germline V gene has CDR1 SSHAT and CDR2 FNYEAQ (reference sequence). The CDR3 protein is CASSSGQGADTQYF. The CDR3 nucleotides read TGTGCTAGCAGCTCCGGACAGGGGGCAGATACGCAGTATTTT.

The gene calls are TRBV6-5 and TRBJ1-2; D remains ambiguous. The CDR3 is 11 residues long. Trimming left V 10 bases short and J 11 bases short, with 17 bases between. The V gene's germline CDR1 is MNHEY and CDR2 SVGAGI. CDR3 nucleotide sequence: TGTGCCACGCTAGCCTTAGAGGTATACACCTTC. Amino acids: CATLALEVYTF.

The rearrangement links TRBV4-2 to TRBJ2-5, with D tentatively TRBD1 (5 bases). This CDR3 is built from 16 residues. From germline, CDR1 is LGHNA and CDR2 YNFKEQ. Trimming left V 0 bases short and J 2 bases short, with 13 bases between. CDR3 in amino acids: CASSQDGSDSQETQYF. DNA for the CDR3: TGTGCCAGCAGCCAAGATGGATCCGACAGTCAAGAGACCCAGTACTTC.